Listed below are T cell receptor beta chains from one sample, sequenced in a study. TCRdb re-called the RT-PCR reads through MiXCR, storing one row per CDR3 protein. The table has almost 700,000 distinct CDR3 sequences, about 14% seen once. Input material: memory CD4+ T cells from blood. Every receptor here comes from a female donor in good health, serving as a healthy control. The CDR3 runs from the conserved cysteine through the conserved F or W. A D gene is named only where the DNA matches it firmly. The size entry is marked missing in some rows and otherwise reads once, few, many or a size class.

d_gene,v_gene,abundance,j_gene,CDR3nt,CDR3aa
TRBD2,TRBV10-3,many,TRBJ2-3,TGTGCCATCAGTGAGAAGGAGCGGGAGCACACAGATACGCAGTATTTT,CAISEKEREHTDTQYF
-,TRBV6-2/TRBV6-3,many,TRBJ1-5,TGTGCCAGCAGCAAAGGACAGTTTATAGGTCAGCCCCAGCATTTT,CASSKGQFIGQPQHF
TRBD2,TRBV5-1,-,TRBJ2-5,TGCGCCAGCAGCCCCGGGACTAGTGAGGAGACCCAGTACTTC,CASSPGTSEETQYF
-,TRBV10-3,many,TRBJ2-2,TGTGCCATCAGTGAGTCGAATCGGGGGTCGGTAACCGGGGAGCTGTTTTTT,CAISESNRGSVTGELFF
-,TRBV10-2,few,TRBJ2-3,TGCGCCAGCGGGTCCGAGACTAGCACAGATACGCAGTATTTT,CASGSETSTDTQYF
-,TRBV20-1,few,TRBJ1-4,TGCAGTCACCTTCGAGGGGCCGGGGATAAACTGTTTTTT,CSHLRGAGDKLFF
-,TRBV10-3,few,TRBJ1-6,TGTGCCATCAGTGAGTCCGGCTCGGGGACTTCACCCCTCCACTTT,CAISESGSGTSPLHF
-,TRBV27,-,TRBJ1-2,TGTGCCAGCAGTTTACTAGTGGGGGGAAACAACTATGGCTACACCTTC,CASSLLVGGNNYGYTF
-,TRBV7-2,-,TRBJ1-2,TGTGCCAGCAGCCCTCCGGGAGCAAGGGGCGCTGGCTACACCTTC,CASSPPGARGAGYTF
-,TRBV7-8,-,TRBJ2-1,TGTGCCAGCAGCACAGTCGGATCCTGGAGCTCCTACAATGAGCAGTTCTTC,CASSTVGSWSSYNEQFF
TRBD1,TRBV11-1,-,TRBJ2-1,TGTGCCAGCAGCTTCCGACCCCGGGACAGGGGCGACAATGAGCAGTTCTTC,CASSFRPRDRGDNEQFF
-,TRBV2,few,TRBJ2-7,TGTGCCAGCAGTGATAAGTGGGACTCCTACGAGCAGTACTTC,CASSDKWDSYEQYF
-,TRBV6-2/TRBV6-3,-,TRBJ1-2,TGTGCCAGCAGTCCGACAGCCCTCTATGGCTACACCTTC,CASSPTALYGYTF
-,TRBV7-3,-,TRBJ2-5,TGTGCCAGCAGTCGTGGATCGCCGGGGGAGACCCAGTACTTC,CASSRGSPGETQYF
-,TRBV27,few,TRBJ2-7,TGTGCCAGCGGGTCGTCAGGGTTGGGGGAGCAGTACTTC,CASGSSGLGEQYF
TRBD1,TRBV9,few,TRBJ1-2,TGTGCCAGCAGCTCCTATAACAGGGGAGGGGGCTACACCTTC,CASSSYNRGGGYTF
TRBD2,TRBV7-2,-,TRBJ2-1,TGTGCCAGCAGCTTGAAACTGGCGGGAGGGGTGAATGAGCAGTTCTTC,CASSLKLAGGVNEQFF
-,TRBV10-3,few,TRBJ1-1,TGTGCCATCAGTGTTAGTTCAGCAGGGACTGAAGCTTTCTTT,CAISVSSAGTEAFF
-,TRBV3-1,-,TRBJ2-7,TGTGCCAGCGAGGGGCGGCAAGAGCAGTACTTC,CASEGRQEQYF
-,TRBV5-1,many,TRBJ2-5,TGCGCCAGCAGCTTGGCGCAGGGTGTCCAGTACTTC,CASSLAQGVQYF
-,TRBV20-1,-,TRBJ2-2,TGCGGGCTACGACAGCGGAGCACCGGGGAGCTGTTTTTT,CGLRQRSTGELFF
TRBD1,TRBV12-3/TRBV12-4,many,TRBJ1-3,TGTGCCAGCAGTTGGACAGGGGGAAACACCATATATTTT,CASSWTGGNTIYF
-,TRBV18,-,TRBJ2-1,TGTGCCAGCTCACCACCGGGGCTAGAGGTCAATGAGCAGTTCTTC,CASSPPGLEVNEQFF
-,TRBV3-1,-,TRBJ1-1,TGTGCCAGCAGCCAGTTTCGGACGAACACTGAAGCTTTCTTT,CASSQFRTNTEAFF
-,TRBV5-8,few,TRBJ2-4,TGTGCCAGCAGCCGGGGCCTGGAGATGGCCAAAAACATTCAGTACTTC,CASSRGLEMAKNIQYF
-,TRBV15,-,TRBJ1-3,TGTGCCACCAGCAGTGTGGGAATCTCTGGAAACACCATATATTTT,CATSSVGISGNTIYF
-,TRBV9,-,TRBJ2-1,TGTGCCAGCAGCGGCGCCCGGGGACGGTTAGACAATGAGCAGTTCTTC,CASSGARGRLDNEQFF
TRBD2,TRBV12-3/TRBV12-4,few,TRBJ2-3,TGTGCCAGCAGTCGGACTAGCGGGGGGGCCTCAAGCACAGATACGCAGTATTTT,CASSRTSGGASSTDTQYF
-,TRBV12-3/TRBV12-4,many,TRBJ2-2,TGTGCCAGCAGCCTCACAGGGACCGGGGAGCTGTTTTTT,CASSLTGTGELFF
TRBD2,TRBV6-1,few,TRBJ2-1,TGTGCCAGCCTGGGACTAGCGGGAGATCAGCAGTTCTTC,CASLGLAGDQQFF
-,TRBV11-2,few,TRBJ1-1,TGTGCCAGCAGCTTCGGACGGTTGAACACTGAAGCTTTCTTT,CASSFGRLNTEAFF
TRBD2,TRBV7-9,many,TRBJ2-1,TGTGCCAGCAGGTCCGAACTAGCGGGAGCTTACAATGAGCAGTTCTTC,CASRSELAGAYNEQFF
TRBD1,TRBV6-1,few,TRBJ1-5,TGTGCCAGCAGGGACAGGGGTGGAGATCAGCCCCAGCATTTT,CASRDRGGDQPQHF
TRBD1,TRBV7-6,few,TRBJ2-5,TGTGCCAGCAGATTGGCCTCGTACAGGGGCGGTTCGCAGTACTTC,CASRLASYRGGSQYF
-,TRBV15,many,TRBJ2-7,TGTGCCACCAGCAGAGATCACAGGAGTTACGAGCAGTACTTC,CATSRDHRSYEQYF
-,TRBV5-1,-,TRBJ1-1,TGCGCCACCCCGGAGGGAGCGGGCACTGAAGCTTTCTTT,CATPEGAGTEAFF
-,TRBV27,-,TRBJ2-1,TGTGCCAGCAGTCAATACTCGGGGTCCCTCAATGAGCAGTTCTTC,CASSQYSGSLNEQFF
-,TRBV7-3,-,TRBJ2-3,TGTGCCAGCAGGCGCAGGGGGGCCGGATCGGATACGCAGTATTTT,CASRRRGAGSDTQYF
-,TRBV20-1,few,TRBJ1-5,TGCAGTGCTAGACGGGACGGAGAGGGTGGACAGCCCCAGCATTTT,CSARRDGEGGQPQHF
-,TRBV12-3/TRBV12-4,many,TRBJ2-2,TGTGCCAGCAATCGGATTACCGGGGAGCTGTTTTTT,CASNRITGELFF
TRBD1,TRBV2,few,TRBJ1-5,TGTGCCAGCAGGGGGACAGGGTTTCAGCCCCAGCATTTT,CASRGTGFQPQHF
-,TRBV11-2,many,TRBJ1-2,TGTGCCAGCAGCTTAGAAGGGACAAGTTATGGCTACACCTTC,CASSLEGTSYGYTF
-,TRBV9,-,TRBJ2-1,TGTGCCAGCAGCCGAATGACCTACAATGAGCAGTTCTTC,CASSRMTYNEQFF
-,TRBV9,few,TRBJ1-2,TGTGCCAGCAGCGTAGGCCGTGGCTACACCTTC,CASSVGRGYTF
-,TRBV7-2,-,TRBJ2-2,TGTGCCAGCAGCTTAGTTGGGGGGGCCGCGTCAGGGGAGCTGTTTTTT,CASSLVGGAASGELFF
-,TRBV4-2,many,TRBJ2-6,TGTGCCAGCAGCCAAGACTTACAGATCTCTGGGGCCAACGTCCTGACTTTC,CASSQDLQISGANVLTF
-,TRBV6-5,-,TRBJ1-5,TGTGCCAGCAGCATAAACAGGGAATATCAGCCCCAGCATTTT,CASSINREYQPQHF
TRBD2,TRBV20-1,-,TRBJ2-7,TGCAGTGCTAGCGGCGGACTAGCGGGACCCAACGAGCAGTACTTC,CSASGGLAGPNEQYF
-,TRBV29-1,many,TRBJ2-3,TGCAGCGTTGATTGGGGGGGCCGCCGAGGAACAGATACGCAGTATTTT,CSVDWGGRRGTDTQYF
-,TRBV27,many,TRBJ2-3,TGTGCCAGCAGTAAGGGGGGCCCGTCCCGCGGGGCGCAGTATTTT,CASSKGGPSRGAQYF
TRBD2,TRBV2,few,TRBJ2-5,TGTGCCAGCAGTGGGCAGCGGGGGGGCGGAGAGACCCAGTACTTC,CASSGQRGGGETQYF
-,TRBV7-2,few,TRBJ1-1,TGTGCCAGCAGCGCGAGAATGAACACTGAAGCTTTCTTT,CASSARMNTEAFF
TRBD1,TRBV20-1,few,TRBJ2-7,TGCAGTGCTTGGACAGGGGGATTCCCCTACGAGCAGTACTTC,CSAWTGGFPYEQYF
TRBD1,TRBV5-1,-,TRBJ1-4,TGCGCCAGCAGCTCCGCGGACAGGGTCGATGAAAAACTGTTTTTT,CASSSADRVDEKLFF
TRBD1,TRBV5-1,many,TRBJ1-1,TGCGCCAGCAGCTGGGGGACAGGGGGCCCTGAAGCTTTCTTT,CASSWGTGGPEAFF
-,TRBV12-3/TRBV12-4,many,TRBJ2-7,TGTGCCAGCAGTTTAATAGCGGCCTACGAGCAGTACTTC,CASSLIAAYEQYF
-,TRBV7-2,few,TRBJ2-7,TGTGCCAGCCGCCGAGCATCGACTTACGAGCAGTACTTC,CASRRASTYEQYF